These 17 T cell receptor beta chains were sequenced from one sample in a study of shared clonotypes between healthy human individuals. TCRdb keeps only in-frame clones here, not all; method: immunoSEQ multiplex PCR. The sample carries millions of clones, roughly 95% recorded once. The sample comprised naive CD4+ T cells sorted from blood. Subset indicated: CD45RA+ positively selected. The source is a man between 18 and 35 years old in good health.

The rearrangement joins TRBV27 to TRBJ2-7, with 9 nucleotides matching TRBD2. Germline values: CDR1 MNHEY, CDR2 SMNVEV (reference sequence). CDR3 size: 16 residues. Losses at the gene ends were 5 bases for V and 0 bases for J; bases not matched to a gene: 8. The DNA of the CDR3 is TGTGCCAGCAGTCCGTCTAGCGGGGTTCTCTCCTACGAGCAGTACTTC. Translating it yields CASSPSSGVLSYEQYF.

This chain uses TRBV30 with TRBJ1-2; D call uncertain. This CDR3 contains 11 residues. CDR1 and CDR2 from the germline V gene are GTSNPN and SVGIG (reference sequence). V was shortened by 4 bases and J by 3 bases, with 6 bases between the two germline ends. CDR3 coding DNA: TGTGCCTGGACCTTCCACTATGGCTACACCTTC. Its protein is CAWTFHYGYTF. Variable domain in full (rest from reference TRBV30 and TRBJ1-2): SQTIHQWPATLVQPVGSPLSLECTVEGTSNPNLYWYRQAAGRGLQLLFYSVGIGQISSEVPQNLSASRPQDRQFILSSKKLLLSDSGFYLCAWTFHYGYTFGSGTRLTVV.

This rearrangement joins TRBV7-2 to TRBJ1-2; possible D gene TRBD1, 5 bases. Trimming stripped 5 bases from V and 8 bases from J, with 15 bases between. This CDR3 contains 13 residues. CDR1 is SGHTA and CDR2 is FQGNSA in the germline V gene. This CDR3 is CASSAGYLSGYTF. DNA for the CDR3: TGTGCCAGCAGCGCAGGGTATTTGAGCGGCTACACCTTC.

This chain links TRBV4-2 with TRBJ1-3; D is perhaps TRBD1 (5 bases). The germline V and J ends were trimmed by 0 bases and 4 bases, with 7 bases remaining between them. CDR3 length: 14 amino acids. In germline, CDR1 is LGHNA, CDR2 YNFKEQ. Written as DNA, the CDR3 is TGTGCCAGCAGCCAAGAAGGGGTAGGAAACACCATATATTTT. Encoded protein: CASSQEGVGNTIYF.

This sequence joins TRBV28 and TRBJ2-5, with TRBD2 matching over 13 bases. The CDR3 is made up of 16 amino acids. V shed 5 bases, J shed 5 bases, and the junction held 8 bases outside the gene matches. Looked up from germline, CDR1 is MDHEN and CDR2 is SYDVKM. This CDR3 is CASSPSGLAGWETQYF. As DNA, the CDR3 is TGTGCCAGCAGTCCTTCGGGACTAGCGGGGTGGGAGACCCAGTACTTC.

The genes are TRBV30 and TRBJ2-5, with 7 bases lining up with TRBD2. V lost 4 bases and J lost 4; bases outside the gene matches: 6. The CDR3 sequence is 13 residues long. Germline assignment: CDR1 GTSNPN and CDR2 SVGIG (reference sequence). The CDR3 spells CAWKGRARETQYF. CDR3 sequence (DNA): TGTGCCTGGAAAGGGAGGGCGAGAGAGACCCAGTACTTC.

V gene TRBV5-1 combines with J gene TRBJ2-3; 9 nucleotides align to TRBD2. Germline CDR1 SGHRS, CDR2 YFSETQ. The CDR3 has 15 amino acids. The V and J ends lost 4 bases and 0 bases, in that order; junction bases with no gene match: 3. CDR3 in DNA: TGCGCCAGCAGCGCCGGGACTAGCAGCACAGATACGCAGTATTTT. Amino acid sequence: CASSAGTSSTDTQYF. The full variable domain, rest sourced from reference TRBV5-1 and TRBJ2-3, is KAGVTQTPRYLIKTRGQQVTLSCSPISGHRSVSWYQQTPGQGLQFLFEYFSETQRNKGNFPGRFSGRQFSNSRSEMNVSTLELGDSALYLCASSAGTSSTDTQYFGPGTRLTVL.

This chain connects TRBV9 to TRBJ2-2; tentatively, D is TRBD1 (6 bases). Germline values: CDR1 SGDLS, CDR2 YYNGEE. The germline V and J ends were trimmed by 2 bases and 5 bases, with 13 bases remaining between them. The CDR3 is 15 amino acids. CDR3 loop: CASSVGQTLTGELFF. The CDR3 DNA reads as TGTGCCAGCAGCGTTGGACAGACTCTAACCGGGGAGCTGTTTTTT.

J is TRBJ2-7 and V is TRBV7-2; D may match TRBD1 or TRBD2 (5 bases each). The CDR3 has 15 amino acids. CDR1 and CDR2 (germline): SGHTA, FQGNSA. V was clipped by 5 bases and J by 3 bases, with 17 bases between them. CDR3 region: CASSTSGTISYEQYF. Here the CDR3 DNA reads TGTGCCAGCAGCACCTCCGGGACCATCAGCTACGAGCAGTACTTC.

The rearrangement joins TRBV6-1 to TRBJ1-5, with TRBD1 as a possible D gene (5 bases). The germline V gene encodes CDR1 MNHNS and CDR2 SASEGT. This CDR3 comprises 15 residues. V was pared by 3 bases and J by 6 bases, with 15 bases between. The CDR3 bases are TGTGCCAGCAGTGACGGGGTGGGGGGTATTCAGCCCCAGCATTTT. Translation: CASSDGVGGIQPQHF.

The chain couples TRBV7-9 to TRBJ1-2; D call uncertain. Germline CDR1 is SEHNR and CDR2 is FQNEAQ (reference sequence). V lost 1 base to trimming and J lost 0 bases, with 6 bases between them. The CDR3 spans 14 residues. The CDR3 DNA sequence: TGTGCCAGCAGCTTAGTAGCATCTAACTATGGCTACACCTTC. This translates into CASSLVASNYGYTF.

The CDR3 nucleotides read TGTGCCATCGGAATCAATGAGCAGTTCTTC. It translates to CAIGINEQFF. The chain is built from TRBV10-3 and TRBJ2-1; the D is unclear. Germline V gene lookup returns CDR1 ENHRY and CDR2 SYGVKD. The germline V and J ends were trimmed by 8 bases and 6 bases, with 5 bases remaining between them. CDR3 length equals 10 residues.

Points on this clone: This specimen includes other DNA sequences encoding the same CDR3. Written as DNA, the CDR3 is TGTGCCAGCAGTTTCTCCAAATCACCCCTCCACTTT. It codes for CASSFSKSPLHF. The genes are TRBV28 and TRBJ1-6; D not resolved. The CDR3 totals 12 residues. With 3 bases removed from V and 10 bases from J, the gap between germline ends came to 7 bases. Germline CDR1 is MDHEN and CDR2 is SYDVKM.

The CDR3 nucleotides read TGTGCCAGCAGCTCGGGGGGAGCCAAAAACATTCAGTACTTC. It codes for CASSSGGAKNIQYF. This chain uses TRBV11-3 with TRBJ2-4; 7 bases fit TRBD2. This CDR3 contains 14 residues. The junction had 0 bases not matched to a gene; V was cut back by 4 bases and J by 0 bases. Germline V lookup: CDR1 SGHNT, CDR2 YENEEA.

The chain is built from TRBV19 and TRBJ2-2; TRBD1 agrees at 9 bases. This CDR3 is 15 amino acids long. Germline CDR1 is LNHDA and CDR2 is SQIVND (reference sequence). V shed 6 bases and J 3 bases; nucleotides not matched to a gene: 5. This CDR3 is CASRDRTGDTGELFF. The CDR3, as DNA: TGTGCCAGTAGGGATCGGACAGGGGACACCGGGGAGCTGTTTTTT.

The rearrangement joins TRBV12-2 to TRBJ1-4; TRBD1, the D gene given by the table, was not confirmed from the DNA. TRBV12-2 is marked as a pseudogene. The CDR3 is 13 residues long. Written as DNA, the CDR3 is TGTGCCCCTTCGGGACAGGTGGAAGAAAAACTGTTTTTT. Translating it yields CAPSGQVEEKLFF.

A single count supports this clone. This sequence joins TRBV7-2 and TRBJ2-1; 15 nucleotides line up with TRBD2. The germline V gene has CDR1 SGHTA and CDR2 FQGNSA. The CDR3 totals 15 residues. With 5 bases clipped from V and 7 bases from J, the junction kept 3 bases outside the gene matches. CDR3 region: CASSRGTSGRNEQFF. CDR3 nucleotide sequence: TGTGCCAGCAGCCGAGGGACTAGCGGGAGGAATGAGCAGTTCTTC.